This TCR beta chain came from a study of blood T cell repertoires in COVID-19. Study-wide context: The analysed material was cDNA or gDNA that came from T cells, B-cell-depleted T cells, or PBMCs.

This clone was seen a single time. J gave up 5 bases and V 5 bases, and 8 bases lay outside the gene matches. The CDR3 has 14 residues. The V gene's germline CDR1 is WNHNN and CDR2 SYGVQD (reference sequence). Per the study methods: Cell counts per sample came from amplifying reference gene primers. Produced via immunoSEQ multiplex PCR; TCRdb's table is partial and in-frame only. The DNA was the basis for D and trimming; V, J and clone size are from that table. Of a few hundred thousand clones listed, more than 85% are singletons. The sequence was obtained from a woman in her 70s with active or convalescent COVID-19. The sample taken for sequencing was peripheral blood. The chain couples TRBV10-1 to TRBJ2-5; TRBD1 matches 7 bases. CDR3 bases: TGCGCCAGCAGTCAACAGGGGATGGAGGAGACCCAGTACTTC. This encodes CASSQQGMEETQYF.